The T cell receptor (beta chain) described here comes from a study of cytomegalovirus exposure and HLA in healthy donors. The PCR employed 60 Vbeta primers together with 13 Jbeta primers. Sequencing used immunoSEQ multiplex PCR; TCRdb keeps in-frame clones, though not all of them. Here the sample spans fewer than 200,000 clones, roughly four fifths being singletons. Overall study findings and caveats: A likely sequencing artifact accounted for one observed cluster of highly shared sequence variants. Presence/absence analyses assumed roughly uniform sequencing depth across donors.

CDR3 length: 14 residues. Trimming removed 4 bases from V and 0 bases from J, with 10 bases in between. The V gene's germline CDR1 is SQVTM and CDR2 ANQGSEA. Concerning this clone: Its antigen is not known.

The J gene is TRBJ2-1, the V gene TRBV29-1; D is undetermined. The sequence was collected from a girl aged 2 to 10 in good health and CMV-seropositive. The sample taken for sequencing was PBMCs. CDR3 sequence reads: CSVGRAYSYNEQFF. CDR3 in DNA: TGCAGCGTTGGAAGAGCCTACTCCTACAATGAGCAGTTCTTC.